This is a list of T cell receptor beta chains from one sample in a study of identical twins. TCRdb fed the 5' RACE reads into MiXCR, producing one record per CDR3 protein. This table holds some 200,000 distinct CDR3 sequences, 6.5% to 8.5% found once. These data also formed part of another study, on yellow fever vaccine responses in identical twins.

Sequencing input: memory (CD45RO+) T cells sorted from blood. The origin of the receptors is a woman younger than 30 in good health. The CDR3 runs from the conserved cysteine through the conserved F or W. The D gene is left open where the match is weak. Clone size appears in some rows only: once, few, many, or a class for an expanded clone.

CDR3aa: CASSHKGGYEQYF
CDR3nt: TGTGCCAGCAGTCACAAGGGGGGCTACGAGCAGTACTTC
v_gene: TRBV27
d_gene: -
j_gene: TRBJ2-7
abundance: many

CDR3aa: CASSPVFGTGVTGELFF
CDR3nt: TGTGCTAGCAGCCCTGTATTTGGGACAGGGGTGACCGGGGAGCTGTTTTTT
v_gene: TRBV7-7
d_gene: TRBD1
j_gene: TRBJ2-2
abundance: many

CDR3aa: CASSAQGSPEDQQFF
CDR3nt: TGTGCCAGCAGCGCCCAGGGCTCTCCGGAGGATCAGCAGTTCTTC
v_gene: TRBV9
d_gene: -
j_gene: TRBJ2-1
abundance: few

CDR3aa: CASSLKGPDSPLHF
CDR3nt: TGTGCCAGCAGTTTAAAGGGGCCCGATTCACCCCTCCACTTT
v_gene: TRBV12-3/TRBV12-4
d_gene: -
j_gene: TRBJ1-6
abundance: few

CDR3aa: CASWNRPGQGGWHIQYF
CDR3nt: TGCGCCAGTTGGAATAGGCCGGGACAGGGAGGTTGGCACATTCAGTACTTC
v_gene: TRBV10-1
d_gene: TRBD1
j_gene: TRBJ2-4
abundance: -

CDR3aa: CASSFGGRGNEQFF
CDR3nt: TGTGCCAGCAGCTTTGGCGGGAGGGGGAATGAGCAGTTCTTC
v_gene: TRBV7-9
d_gene: TRBD2
j_gene: TRBJ2-1
abundance: -

CDR3aa: CASSPSGVGQYF
CDR3nt: TGTGCCAGCAGCCCCAGCGGGGTCGGGCAGTACTTC
v_gene: TRBV3-1
d_gene: TRBD2
j_gene: TRBJ2-7
abundance: many

CDR3aa: CASSLYGRGLYNEQFF
CDR3nt: TGTGCCAGCAGCTTATACGGAAGGGGGCTATACAATGAGCAGTTCTTC
v_gene: TRBV7-9
d_gene: TRBD1
j_gene: TRBJ2-1
abundance: -

CDR3aa: CASSLGQPASGRMYSGANVLTF
CDR3nt: TGTGCCAGCAGCTTAGGACAACCAGCTAGCGGGAGGATGTACTCTGGGGCCAACGTCCTGACTTTC
v_gene: TRBV11-3
d_gene: TRBD2
j_gene: TRBJ2-6
abundance: -

CDR3aa: CASSNERGGREQYF
CDR3nt: TGCGCCAGCAGCAACGAGCGGGGAGGGCGAGAGCAGTACTTC
v_gene: TRBV5-1
d_gene: TRBD2
j_gene: TRBJ2-7
abundance: few

CDR3aa: CASSVGSSGGASTQYF
CDR3nt: TGTGCCAGCAGCGTGGGGAGTAGCGGGGGGGCGAGTACGCAGTATTTT
v_gene: TRBV9
d_gene: TRBD2
j_gene: TRBJ2-3
abundance: few

CDR3aa: CASSPGRSGSTDTQYF
CDR3nt: TGTGCCAGCAGCCCAGGCCGTTCGGGGAGCACAGATACGCAGTATTTT
v_gene: TRBV11-1
d_gene: -
j_gene: TRBJ2-3
abundance: -

CDR3aa: CAAWSSMDSPLHF
CDR3nt: TGTGCCGCCTGGTCCTCCATGGATTCACCCCTCCACTTT
v_gene: TRBV6-1
d_gene: -
j_gene: TRBJ1-6
abundance: few

CDR3aa: CASSLIRGDTQYF
CDR3nt: TGTGCCAGCAGCTTAATAAGAGGGGACACGCAGTATTTT
v_gene: TRBV7-2
d_gene: -
j_gene: TRBJ2-3
abundance: many

CDR3aa: CASSQAGSTGELFF
CDR3nt: TGTGCCAGCAGCCAAGCTGGGTCCACCGGGGAGCTGTTTTTT
v_gene: TRBV3-1
d_gene: -
j_gene: TRBJ2-2
abundance: many

CDR3aa: CASSLTGKATDTQYF
CDR3nt: TGTGCCAGCAGCTTAACAGGGAAGGCGACAGATACGCAGTATTTT
v_gene: TRBV7-2
d_gene: -
j_gene: TRBJ2-3
abundance: -

CDR3aa: CASSPTTLGQANEKLFF
CDR3nt: TGTGCCAGCAGCCCTACAACCCTGGGACAAGCGAATGAAAAACTGTTTTTT
v_gene: TRBV5-6
d_gene: -
j_gene: TRBJ1-4
abundance: few

CDR3aa: CASSSSDRGYNEQFF
CDR3nt: TGTGCCAGCAGCTCCTCAGACAGGGGTTACAATGAGCAGTTCTTC
v_gene: TRBV7-2
d_gene: TRBD1
j_gene: TRBJ2-1
abundance: -

CDR3aa: CSARDRGGMSSYNEQFF
CDR3nt: TGCAGTGCTAGAGACCGAGGGGGGATGAGCTCCTACAATGAGCAGTTCTTC
v_gene: TRBV20-1
d_gene: -
j_gene: TRBJ2-1
abundance: few

CDR3aa: CASSVDGAVSYTF
CDR3nt: TGTGCCAGCAGCGTAGACGGGGCAGTAAGCTACACCTTC
v_gene: TRBV9
d_gene: -
j_gene: TRBJ1-2
abundance: -

CDR3aa: CASSFGQGSGELFF
CDR3nt: TGTGCCAGCAGCTTCGGGCAGGGATCCGGGGAGCTGTTTTTT
v_gene: TRBV5-6
d_gene: -
j_gene: TRBJ2-2
abundance: few

CDR3aa: CASSFDSQQTQYF
CDR3nt: TGTGCCAGCAGCTTCGACAGCCAGCAGACCCAGTACTTC
v_gene: TRBV6-2/TRBV6-3
d_gene: -
j_gene: TRBJ2-5
abundance: -

CDR3aa: CSVKVAAGDYGYTF
CDR3nt: TGCAGCGTCAAGGTGGCAGCCGGGGACTATGGCTACACCTTC
v_gene: TRBV29-1
d_gene: -
j_gene: TRBJ1-2
abundance: few

CDR3aa: CATSQEDTSSGANVLTF
CDR3nt: TGTGCCACCAGCCAAGAGGACACCAGCTCTGGGGCCAACGTCCTGACTTTC
v_gene: TRBV3-1
d_gene: -
j_gene: TRBJ2-6
abundance: few

CDR3aa: CASSLALDSPLHF
CDR3nt: TGTGCCAGCAGCTTAGCGCTAGATTCACCCCTCCACTTT
v_gene: TRBV7-9
d_gene: -
j_gene: TRBJ1-6
abundance: few

CDR3aa: CASLQGVTQYF
CDR3nt: TGTGCCAGCCTACAGGGGGTTACGCAGTATTTT
v_gene: TRBV6-2/TRBV6-3
d_gene: TRBD1
j_gene: TRBJ2-3
abundance: few

CDR3aa: CASRLTGMDGYTF
CDR3nt: TGTGCCAGCAGGCTAACAGGGATGGATGGCTACACCTTC
v_gene: TRBV12-3/TRBV12-4
d_gene: -
j_gene: TRBJ1-2
abundance: many

CDR3aa: CSAPEGFADEQFF
CDR3nt: TGCAGTGCTCCCGAGGGTTTCGCCGATGAGCAGTTCTTC
v_gene: TRBV20-1
d_gene: -
j_gene: TRBJ2-1
abundance: many

CDR3aa: CASSLLRDRAYGYTF
CDR3nt: TGTGCCAGCAGCCTCCTACGGGACAGGGCCTATGGCTACACCTTC
v_gene: TRBV7-9
d_gene: TRBD1
j_gene: TRBJ1-2
abundance: -

CDR3aa: CASSENLGNTGELFF
CDR3nt: TGCGCCAGCAGTGAGAATCTGGGGAACACCGGGGAGCTGTTTTTT
v_gene: TRBV10-1
d_gene: -
j_gene: TRBJ2-2
abundance: many

CDR3aa: CASSLTGWQETQYF
CDR3nt: TGCGCCAGCAGCTTAACAGGGTGGCAAGAGACCCAGTACTTC
v_gene: TRBV5-1
d_gene: -
j_gene: TRBJ2-5
abundance: many

CDR3aa: CASSQSSGANYEQYF
CDR3nt: TGCGCCAGCAGCCAATCTAGCGGGGCGAATTACGAGCAGTACTTC
v_gene: TRBV4-3
d_gene: TRBD2
j_gene: TRBJ2-7
abundance: many

CDR3aa: CASSQGVTGRRRDTQYF
CDR3nt: TGCGCCAGCAGCCAAGGAGTGACAGGGAGGAGAAGGGATACGCAGTATTTT
v_gene: TRBV4-3
d_gene: -
j_gene: TRBJ2-3
abundance: many

CDR3aa: CASSLATGPYEQYF
CDR3nt: TGTGCCAGCAGCTTAGCGACAGGGCCCTACGAGCAGTACTTC
v_gene: TRBV11-1
d_gene: TRBD1
j_gene: TRBJ2-7
abundance: many

CDR3aa: CAISEPLIRNIQYF
CDR3nt: TGTGCCATCAGTGAGCCTCTCATCAGAAACATTCAGTACTTC
v_gene: TRBV10-3
d_gene: -
j_gene: TRBJ2-4
abundance: few

CDR3aa: CSARPGTDTQYF
CDR3nt: TGCAGTGCTAGACCAGGGACAGATACGCAGTATTTT
v_gene: TRBV20-1
d_gene: -
j_gene: TRBJ2-3
abundance: many

CDR3aa: CSASRGGGRTGELFF
CDR3nt: TGCAGTGCTAGTAGAGGGGGGGGCCGCACCGGGGAGCTGTTTTTT
v_gene: TRBV20-1
d_gene: -
j_gene: TRBJ2-2
abundance: few

CDR3aa: CASSKSSGRLRTNEQFF
CDR3nt: TGTGCCAGCAGCAAATCTAGCGGGAGGTTAAGGACGAATGAGCAGTTCTTC
v_gene: TRBV14
d_gene: TRBD2
j_gene: TRBJ2-1
abundance: few

CDR3aa: CASTDGGRGGYNEQFF
CDR3nt: TGTGCCAGCACCGACGGGGGGCGGGGGGGCTACAATGAGCAGTTCTTC
v_gene: TRBV6-1
d_gene: TRBD2
j_gene: TRBJ2-1
abundance: -

CDR3aa: CASSTLGRGQPQHF
CDR3nt: TGTGCCAGCAGCACCCTGGGGAGGGGTCAGCCCCAGCATTTT
v_gene: TRBV7-2
d_gene: -
j_gene: TRBJ1-5
abundance: few

CDR3aa: CASSSTGRMTLGYEQYF
CDR3nt: TGTGCCAGCAGCTCGACAGGGAGAATGACTTTAGGCTACGAGCAGTACTTC
v_gene: TRBV7-9
d_gene: TRBD1
j_gene: TRBJ2-7
abundance: once

CDR3aa: CAISEGPVYGYTF
CDR3nt: TGTGCCATCAGTGAGGGCCCGGTCTATGGCTACACCTTC
v_gene: TRBV10-3
d_gene: -
j_gene: TRBJ1-2
abundance: many

CDR3aa: CSAGSGYYNEQFF
CDR3nt: TGCAGTGCCGGGAGCGGCTACTACAATGAGCAGTTCTTC
v_gene: TRBV20-1
d_gene: -
j_gene: TRBJ2-1
abundance: -